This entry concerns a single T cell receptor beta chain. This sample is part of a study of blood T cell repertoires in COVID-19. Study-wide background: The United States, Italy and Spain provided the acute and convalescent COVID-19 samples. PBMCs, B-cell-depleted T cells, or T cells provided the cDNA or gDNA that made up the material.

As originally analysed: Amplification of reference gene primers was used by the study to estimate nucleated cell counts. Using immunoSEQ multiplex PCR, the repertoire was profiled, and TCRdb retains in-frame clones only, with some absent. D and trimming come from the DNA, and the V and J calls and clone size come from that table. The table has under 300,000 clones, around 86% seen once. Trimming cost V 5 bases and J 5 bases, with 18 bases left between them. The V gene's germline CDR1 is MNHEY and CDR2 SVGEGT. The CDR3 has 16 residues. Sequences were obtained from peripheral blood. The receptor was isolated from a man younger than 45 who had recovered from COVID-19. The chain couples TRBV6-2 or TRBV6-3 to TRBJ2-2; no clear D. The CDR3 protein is CASSALDPLPTGELFF. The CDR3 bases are TGTGCCAGCAGTGCACTCGATCCCTTACCGACCGGGGAGCTGTTTTTT.